The sequence of this TCR beta chain was determined in a study of cytomegalovirus exposure and HLA in healthy donors. For the study at large: A prior study identified some 100 million unique TCR beta sequences from 190 million or so T cells.

The PCR contained 60 Vbeta and 13 Jbeta primers. Libraries were prepared by immunoSEQ multiplex PCR; TCRdb keeps only in-frame clonotypes and omits some of them. The sample consists of 90,000 to 130,000 clones, around 61% of them appearing once. Overall study results and limits: Later analysis found that TCR beta chains associated with HLA were more clonally expanded than other, equally common chains. Per a prior analysis, the majority of TCR beta V segments were productive roughly 87% or roughly 30% of the time. Likely technical artifact: a cluster of highly shared sequence variants.

In its sample, this clone was seen a few times. Its matching antigen is unknown. With V trimmed by 8 bases and J by 12 bases, 7 bases remained unmatched. The germline CDR1 and CDR2 sequences are MDHEN and SYDVKM. The CDR3 runs to 11 residues. The sequenced material came from PBMCs. The V and J genes are TRBV28 and TRBJ1-5, with TRBD1 matching 7 bases. This sequence was found in a woman younger than 45 in good health and CMV-seronegative. CDR3: CASVTGLDQHF. The CDR3 DNA is TGTGCCAGCGTGACAGGGTTGGACCAGCATTTT. The entire variable domain, with the rest obtained from reference TRBV28 and TRBJ1-5, is as follows: DVKVTQSSRYLVKRTGEKVFLECVQDMDHENMFWYRQDPGLGLRLIYFSYDVKMKEKGDIPEGYSVSREKKERFSLILESASTNQTSMYLCASVTGLDQHFGDGTRLSIL.